This T cell receptor (beta chain) emerged from a study of OX40 agonist ivuxolimab in advanced cancers. Assay used: immunoSEQ multiplex PCR; TCRdb lists only in-frame clones, some missing. The data contain about 56,000 clones, roughly 82% of them singletons. The CDR3 totals 11 residues. V was clipped by 4 bases and J by 8 bases, with 8 bases between them. CDR1 is SNHLY and CDR2 is FYNNEI in the germline V gene. This clone was picked up a small number of times. The chain uses TRBV2 and TRBJ1-2; D is perhaps TRBD1 (5 bases). The origin of this receptor is an adult with an advanced solid tumor such as melanoma, head and neck, liver or kidney cancer. The sequencing here drew on CD4+ or CD8+ T cells sorted from blood, taken in a trial of the OX40 agonist ivuxolimab. The CDR3: CASSAQAGYTF. DNA for the CDR3: TGTGCCAGCAGTGCACAGGCCGGCTACACCTTC.